This T cell receptor beta chain emerged from a study of blood T cell repertoires in COVID-19. Study context: T cells, B-cell-depleted T cells, or PBMCs provided the cDNA or gDNA that served as material.

Assay used: immunoSEQ multiplex PCR; TCRdb lists only in-frame clones, some missing. The sample shows 30,000 to 40,000 clones, 80% of them seen only once. Looked up from germline, CDR1 is LGHDT and CDR2 is YNNKEL (reference sequence). CDR3 length equals 15 residues. V was pared by 4 bases and J by 1 base, with 2 bases of the junction left unmatched. The sequencing input was peripheral blood. The TCR was taken from a man aged 80 or over with acute or convalescent COVID-19. The J gene is TRBJ2-1, the V gene TRBV3-1 (or the pseudogene TRBV3-2); 9 nucleotides agree with TRBD2. The CDR3 bases are TGTGCCAGCAGCCTCCTAGCGGGGTCCTACAATGAGCAGTTCTTC. This sequence encodes CASSLLAGSYNEQFF.